The present TCR beta chain was sequenced within a study of CD8+CD57+ T cells in acquired aplastic anemia. TCR beta VDJ combinations and CDR3 sequences were profiled from genomic DNA. TCRdb reanalysed the reads using MiXCR and keeps one entry per CDR3 protein. The top ten clones hold just over 45% of a sample with more than 150,000 distinct CDR3 sequences, over 60% of them seen once. This clonotype has more than one count but fewer than ten. CDR3 size: 14 residues. CDR1 SQVTM and CDR2 ANQGSEA come from the germline V gene. V was clipped by 6 bases and J by 3 bases, with 18 bases between them. The sample taken for sequencing was sorted CD4+, CD8+, or CD8+CD57+ T cells (not recorded which) from PBMCs. The chain is built from TRBV29-1 and TRBJ2-7, with D perhaps matching TRBD2 (7 bases). This receptor was taken from a human donor with severe aplastic anemia or a healthy control (not recorded which). The CDR3 DNA reads TGCAGCGTCGGACAGCGGGGCCGACTCTACGAGCAGTACTTC. Its protein product is CSVGQRGRLYEQYF.